This T cell receptor (beta chain) was obtained from a study of human CD8 memory T cell subsets. Whole-study results and caveats: For stem-like memory and precursor exhausted T cells, diversity was similarly high, which was not true of effector memory cells. Diversity, per Chao1 estimates, appeared greater in stem-like memory T cells than in precursor exhausted T cells.

As concerns this clonotype: Its antigen is unidentified.

UMI-labeled 5' RACE was used, and it produced the TCR beta libraries. TCRdb re-analyzed the 5' RACE reads; it lists each CDR3 protein once, without DNA. The sample holds approximately 9,900 distinct CDR3 sequences. This TCR derives from a human donor in good health. Input material: CD8+ T cells from PBMCs.

The CDR3 reads CASSRQGASETQYF. V and J are TRBV18 and TRBJ2-5; the D call of TRBD1 rests on TCRdb alone, since no DNA is present to check it. CDR1 KGHSH and CDR2 LQKENI come from the germline V gene. The CDR3 contains 14 residues. Looking up the rest from reference TRBV18 and TRBJ2-5 gives the full variable domain: NAGVMQNPRHLVRRRGQEARLRCSPMKGHSHVYWYRQLPEEGLKFMVYLQKENIIDESGMPKERFSAEFPKEGPSILRIQQVVRGDSAAYFCASSRQGASETQYFGPGTRLLVL.